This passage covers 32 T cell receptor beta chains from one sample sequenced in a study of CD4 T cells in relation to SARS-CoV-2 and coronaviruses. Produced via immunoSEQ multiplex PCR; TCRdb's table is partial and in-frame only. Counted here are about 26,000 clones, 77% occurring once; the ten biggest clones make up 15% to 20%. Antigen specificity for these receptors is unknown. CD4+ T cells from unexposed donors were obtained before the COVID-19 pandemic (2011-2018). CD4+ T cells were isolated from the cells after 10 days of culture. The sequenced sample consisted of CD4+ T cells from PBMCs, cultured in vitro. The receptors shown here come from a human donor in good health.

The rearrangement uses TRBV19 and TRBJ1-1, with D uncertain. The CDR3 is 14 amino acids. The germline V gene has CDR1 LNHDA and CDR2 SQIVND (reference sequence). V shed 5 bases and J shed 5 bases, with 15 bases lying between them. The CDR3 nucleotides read TGTGCCAGTAGTGATCCGGGATCGAGAACTGAAGCTTTCTTT. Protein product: CASSDPGSRTEAFF.

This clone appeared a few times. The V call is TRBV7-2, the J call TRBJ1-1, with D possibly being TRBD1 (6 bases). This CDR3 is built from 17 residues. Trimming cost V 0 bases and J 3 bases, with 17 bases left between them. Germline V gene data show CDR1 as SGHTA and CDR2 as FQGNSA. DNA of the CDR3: TGTGCCAGCAGCTTAGCCCCACCGGGGGCGGGGGACACTGAAGCTTTCTTT. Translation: CASSLAPPGAGDTEAFF.

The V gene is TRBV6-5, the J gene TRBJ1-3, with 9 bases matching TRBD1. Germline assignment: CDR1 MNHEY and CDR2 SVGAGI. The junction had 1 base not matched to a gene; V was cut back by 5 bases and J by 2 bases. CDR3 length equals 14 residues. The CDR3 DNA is TGTGCCAGCAGTCGGGACAGGGCTGGAAACACCATATATTTT. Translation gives CASSRDRAGNTIYF.

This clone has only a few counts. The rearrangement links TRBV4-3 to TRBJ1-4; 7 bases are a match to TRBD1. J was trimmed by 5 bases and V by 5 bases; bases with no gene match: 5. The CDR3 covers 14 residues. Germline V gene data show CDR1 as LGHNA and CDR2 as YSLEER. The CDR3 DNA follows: TGCGCCAGCAGCGCCGGGACAGTAAATGAAAAACTGTTTTTT. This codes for CASSAGTVNEKLFF.

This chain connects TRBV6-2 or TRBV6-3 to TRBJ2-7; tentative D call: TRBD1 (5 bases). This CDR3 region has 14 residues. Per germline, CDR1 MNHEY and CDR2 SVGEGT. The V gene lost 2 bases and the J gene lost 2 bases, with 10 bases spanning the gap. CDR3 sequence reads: CASSYPTATYEQYF. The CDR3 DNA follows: TGTGCCAGCAGTTACCCGACAGCAACCTACGAGCAGTACTTC.

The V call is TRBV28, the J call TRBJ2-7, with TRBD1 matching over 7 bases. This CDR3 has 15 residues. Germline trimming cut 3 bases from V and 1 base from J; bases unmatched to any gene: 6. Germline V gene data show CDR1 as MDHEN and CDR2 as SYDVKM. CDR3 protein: CASSFPGQQSYEQYF. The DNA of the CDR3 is TGTGCCAGCAGTTTCCCGGGACAGCAATCCTACGAGCAGTACTTC.

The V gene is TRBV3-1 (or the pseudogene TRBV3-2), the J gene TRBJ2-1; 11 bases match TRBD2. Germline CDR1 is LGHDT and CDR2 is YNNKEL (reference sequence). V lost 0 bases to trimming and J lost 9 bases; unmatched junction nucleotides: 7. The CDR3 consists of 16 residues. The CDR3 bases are TGTGCCAGCAGCCAAGATCTCGGACTAGCGGGTGGTGAGCAGTTCTTC. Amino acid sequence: CASSQDLGLAGGEQFF.

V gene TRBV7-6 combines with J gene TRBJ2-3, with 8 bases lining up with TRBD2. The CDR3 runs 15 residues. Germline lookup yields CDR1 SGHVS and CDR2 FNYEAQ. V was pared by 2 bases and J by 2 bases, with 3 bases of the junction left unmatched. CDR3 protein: CASSLTGLATDTQYF. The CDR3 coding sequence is TGTGCCAGCAGCTTAACAGGACTAGCCACAGATACGCAGTATTTT.

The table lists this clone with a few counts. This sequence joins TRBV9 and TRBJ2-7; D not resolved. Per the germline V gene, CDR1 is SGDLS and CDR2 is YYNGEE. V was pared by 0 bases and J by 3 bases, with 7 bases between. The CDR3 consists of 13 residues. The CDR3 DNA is TGTGCCAGCAGCGTAGGTGGCCGCTACGAGCAGTACTTC. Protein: CASSVGGRYEQYF.

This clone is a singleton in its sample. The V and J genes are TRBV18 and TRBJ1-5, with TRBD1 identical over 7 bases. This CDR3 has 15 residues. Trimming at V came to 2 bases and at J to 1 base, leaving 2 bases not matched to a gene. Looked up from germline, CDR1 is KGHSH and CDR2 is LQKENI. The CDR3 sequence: CASSPEQGSNQPQHF. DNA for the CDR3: TGTGCCAGCTCACCAGAACAGGGGAGCAATCAGCCCCAGCATTTT.

CDR3 DNA sequence: TGTGCCAGCAGTTACTCCCAGGTCCAAGAGACCCAGTACTTC. It yields the protein CASSYSQVQETQYF. The V call is TRBV6-6, the J call TRBJ2-5, with D uncertain. V was trimmed by 0 bases and J by 1 base, leaving 6 bases between them. CDR3 length: 14 amino acids. Germline V CDR1 and CDR2: MNHNY, SVGAGI (reference sequence).

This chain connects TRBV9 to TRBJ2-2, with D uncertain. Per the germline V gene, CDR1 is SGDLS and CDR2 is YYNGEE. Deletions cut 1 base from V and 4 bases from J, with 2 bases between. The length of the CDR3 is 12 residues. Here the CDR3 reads CASSVTTGELFF. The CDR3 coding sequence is TGTGCCAGCAGCGTAACCACCGGGGAGCTGTTTTTT.

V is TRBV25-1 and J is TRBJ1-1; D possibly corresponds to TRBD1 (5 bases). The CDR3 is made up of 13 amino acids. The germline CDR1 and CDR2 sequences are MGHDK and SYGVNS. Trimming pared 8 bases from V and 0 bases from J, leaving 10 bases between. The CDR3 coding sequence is TGTGCCAGCGCCAGGGACTTGAACACTGAAGCTTTCTTT. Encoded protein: CASARDLNTEAFF. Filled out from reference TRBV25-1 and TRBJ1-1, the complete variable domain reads EADIYQTPRYLVIGTGKKITLECSQTMGHDKMYWYQQDPGMELHLIHYSYGVNSTEKGDLSSESTVSRIRTEHFPLTLESARPSHTSQYLCASARDLNTEAFFGQGTRLTVV.

DNA of the CDR3: TGTGCCAGCGGAGGACAGGGACTGGATGGGGCTGAAGCTTTCTTT. This sequence encodes CASGGQGLDGAEAFF. This chain connects TRBV9 to TRBJ1-1; 8 positions match TRBD1. J was trimmed by 6 bases and V by 7 bases; bases with no gene match: 14. The CDR3 covers 15 residues. Germline-derived CDR1 and CDR2 are SGDLS and YYNGEE.

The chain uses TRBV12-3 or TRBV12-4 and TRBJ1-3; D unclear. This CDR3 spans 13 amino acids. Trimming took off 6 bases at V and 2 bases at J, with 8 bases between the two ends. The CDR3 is CASRSLAGNTIYF. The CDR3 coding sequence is TGTGCCAGCAGATCCCTTGCTGGAAACACCATATATTTT.

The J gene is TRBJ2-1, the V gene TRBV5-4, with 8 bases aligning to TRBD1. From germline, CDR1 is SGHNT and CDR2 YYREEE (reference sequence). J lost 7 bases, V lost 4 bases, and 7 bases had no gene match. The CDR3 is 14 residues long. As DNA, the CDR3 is TGTGCCAGCAGCCCGACAGGGGTCGAAAATGAGCAGTTCTTC. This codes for CASSPTGVENEQFF.

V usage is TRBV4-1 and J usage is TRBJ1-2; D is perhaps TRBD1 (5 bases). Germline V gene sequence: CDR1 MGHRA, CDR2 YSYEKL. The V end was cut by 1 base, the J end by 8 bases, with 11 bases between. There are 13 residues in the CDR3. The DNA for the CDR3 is TGCGCCAGCAGCCAAGGTTCGGGGGTGGGCTACACCTTC. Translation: CASSQGSGVGYTF.

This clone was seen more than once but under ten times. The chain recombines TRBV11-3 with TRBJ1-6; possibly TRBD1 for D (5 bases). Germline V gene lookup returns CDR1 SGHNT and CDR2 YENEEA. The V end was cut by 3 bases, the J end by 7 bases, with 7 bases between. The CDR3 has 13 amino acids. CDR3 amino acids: CASSLTANSPLHF. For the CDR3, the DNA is TGTGCCAGCAGCTTGACAGCGAATTCACCCCTCCACTTT.

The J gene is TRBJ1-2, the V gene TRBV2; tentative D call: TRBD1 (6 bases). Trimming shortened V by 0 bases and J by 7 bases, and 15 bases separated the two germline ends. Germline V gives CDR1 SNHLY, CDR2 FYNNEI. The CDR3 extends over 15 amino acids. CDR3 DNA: TGTGCCAGCAGTGAAGCTGCCAGGGGTTTATCTGGCTACACCTTC. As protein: CASSEAARGLSGYTF.

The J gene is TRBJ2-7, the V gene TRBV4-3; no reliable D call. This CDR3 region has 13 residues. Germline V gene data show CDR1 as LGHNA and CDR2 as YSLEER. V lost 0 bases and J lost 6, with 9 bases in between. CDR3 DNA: TGCGCCAGCAGCCAAGAAGGGTGGAGCGAGCAGTACTTC. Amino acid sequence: CASSQEGWSEQYF.

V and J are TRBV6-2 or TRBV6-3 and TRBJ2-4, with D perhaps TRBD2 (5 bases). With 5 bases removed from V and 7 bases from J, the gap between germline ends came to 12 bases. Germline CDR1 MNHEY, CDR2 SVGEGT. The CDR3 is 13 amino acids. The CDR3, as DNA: TGTGCCAGCAGTGCACGACCGGGGAACATTCAGTACTTC. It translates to CASSARPGNIQYF.

The CDR3 DNA follows: TGTGCCATCGAAGGGTTTGGCACTGAAGCTTTCTTT. As protein: CAIEGFGTEAFF. The rearrangement joins TRBV10-3 to TRBJ1-1; D gene ambiguous. V gave up 8 bases and J gave up 4 bases, with 11 bases separating them. CDR3 size: 12 residues. Looked up from germline, CDR1 is ENHRY and CDR2 is SYGVKD.

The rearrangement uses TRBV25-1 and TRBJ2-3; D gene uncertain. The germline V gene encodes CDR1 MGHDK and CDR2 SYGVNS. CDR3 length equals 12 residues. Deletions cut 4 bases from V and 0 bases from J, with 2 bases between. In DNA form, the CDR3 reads TGTGCCAGCAGTGGGAGCACAGATACGCAGTATTTT. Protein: CASSGSTDTQYF.

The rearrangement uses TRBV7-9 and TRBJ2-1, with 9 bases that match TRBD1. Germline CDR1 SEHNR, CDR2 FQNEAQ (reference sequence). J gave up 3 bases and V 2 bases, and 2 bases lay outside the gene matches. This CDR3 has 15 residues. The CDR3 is CASSLLTGGYNEQFF. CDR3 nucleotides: TGTGCCAGCAGCTTACTGACAGGGGGCTACAATGAGCAGTTCTTC. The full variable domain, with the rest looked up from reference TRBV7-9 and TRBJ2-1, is DTGVSQNPRHKITKRGQNVTFRCDPISEHNRLYWYRQTLGQGPEFLTYFQNEAQLEKSRLLSDRFSAERPKGSFSTLEIQRTEQGDSAMYLCASSLLTGGYNEQFFGPGTRLTVL.

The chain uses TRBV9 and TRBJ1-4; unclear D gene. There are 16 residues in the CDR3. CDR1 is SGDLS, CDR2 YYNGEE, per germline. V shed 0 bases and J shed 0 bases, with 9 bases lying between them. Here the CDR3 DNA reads TGTGCCAGCAGCGTAGGGGCAGCTACAACTAATGAAAAACTGTTTTTT. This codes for CASSVGAATTNEKLFF. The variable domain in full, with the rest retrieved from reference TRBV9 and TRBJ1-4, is DSGVTQTPKHLITATGQRVTLRCSPRSGDLSVYWYQQSLDQGLQFLIQYYNGEERAKGNILERFSAQQFPDLHSELNLSSLELGDSALYFCASSVGAATTNEKLFFGSGTQLSVL.

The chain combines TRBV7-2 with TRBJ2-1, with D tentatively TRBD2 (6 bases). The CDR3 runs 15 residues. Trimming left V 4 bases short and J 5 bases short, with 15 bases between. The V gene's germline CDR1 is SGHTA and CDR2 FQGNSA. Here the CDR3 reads CASSSGLKRNNEQFF. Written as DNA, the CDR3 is TGTGCCAGCAGCTCAGGACTAAAGCGGAACAATGAGCAGTTCTTC.

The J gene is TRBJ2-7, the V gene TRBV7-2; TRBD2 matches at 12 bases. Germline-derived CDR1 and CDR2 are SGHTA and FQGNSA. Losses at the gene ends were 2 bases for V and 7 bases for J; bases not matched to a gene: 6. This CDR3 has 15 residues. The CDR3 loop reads CASSLYLAGGREQYF. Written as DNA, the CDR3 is TGTGCCAGCAGCTTATACCTAGCGGGGGGGCGAGAGCAGTACTTC.

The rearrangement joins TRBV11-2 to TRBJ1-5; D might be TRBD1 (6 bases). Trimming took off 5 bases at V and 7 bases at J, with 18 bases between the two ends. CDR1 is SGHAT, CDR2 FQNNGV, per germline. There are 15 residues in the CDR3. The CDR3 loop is CASSPGPGVQQPQHF. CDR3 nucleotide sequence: TGTGCCAGCAGCCCGGGGCCAGGGGTTCAACAGCCCCAGCATTTT.

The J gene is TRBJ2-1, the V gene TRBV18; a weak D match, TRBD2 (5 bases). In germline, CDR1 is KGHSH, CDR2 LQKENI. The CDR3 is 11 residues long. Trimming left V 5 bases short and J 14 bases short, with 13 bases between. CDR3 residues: CASSFVVREFF. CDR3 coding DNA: TGTGCCAGCTCATTTGTGGTGAGGGAGTTCTTC. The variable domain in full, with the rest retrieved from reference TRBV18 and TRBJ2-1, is NAGVMQNPRHLVRRRGQEARLRCSPMKGHSHVYWYRQLPEEGLKFMVYLQKENIIDESGMPKERFSAEFPKEGPSILRIQQVVRGDSAAYFCASSFVVREFFGPGTRLTVL.

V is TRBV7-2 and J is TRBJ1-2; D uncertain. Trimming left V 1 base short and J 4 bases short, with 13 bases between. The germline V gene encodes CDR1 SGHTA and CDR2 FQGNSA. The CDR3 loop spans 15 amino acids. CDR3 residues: CASSLDRALGYGYTF. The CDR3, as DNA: TGTGCCAGCAGCTTAGATCGGGCCCTCGGCTATGGCTACACCTTC.

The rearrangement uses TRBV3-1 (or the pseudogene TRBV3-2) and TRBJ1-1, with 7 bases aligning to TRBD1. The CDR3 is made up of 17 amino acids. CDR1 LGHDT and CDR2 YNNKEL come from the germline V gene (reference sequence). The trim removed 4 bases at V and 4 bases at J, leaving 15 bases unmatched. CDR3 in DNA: TGTGCCAGCAGCCCGCGACCGAGACAGGGAATCCCCACTGAAGCTTTCTTT. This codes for CASSPRPRQGIPTEAFF.

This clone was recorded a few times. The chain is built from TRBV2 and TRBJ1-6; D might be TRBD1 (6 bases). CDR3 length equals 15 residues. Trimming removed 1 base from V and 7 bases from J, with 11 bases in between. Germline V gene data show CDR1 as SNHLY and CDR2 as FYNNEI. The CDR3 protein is CASSEVAGVNSPLHF. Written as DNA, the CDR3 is TGTGCCAGCAGTGAAGTGGCAGGGGTAAATTCACCCCTCCACTTT. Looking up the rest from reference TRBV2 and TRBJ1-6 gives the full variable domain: EPEVTQTPSHQVTQMGQEVILRCVPISNHLYFYWYRQILGQKVEFLVSFYNNEISEKSEIFDDQFSVERPDGSNFTLKIRSTKLEDSAMYFCASSEVAGVNSPLHFGNGTRLTVT.